Listed here are 32 T cell receptor beta chains from one sample, sequenced in a study of CD8 T cells in Susac syndrome. RNA, at about 0.45 to 1 ug, was reverse transcribed with random hexamers. TCRdb independently ran MiXCR on the immunoSEQ multiplex PCR reads; one entry per CDR3 protein. Of some 170,000 distinct CDR3 sequences in the sample, less than 95% were seen once. Material for sequencing was CD4+ T cells from PBMCs. These receptors were taken from a human donor in good health.

The chain employs TRBV7-2 and TRBJ2-1; unclear D gene. This CDR3 has 13 residues. V was cut by 3 bases and J by 6 bases, with 9 bases left in between. The germline V gene has CDR1 SGHTA and CDR2 FQGNSA. In DNA form, the CDR3 reads TGTGCCAGCAGCTTTGGACGGGTCAATGAGCAGTTCTTC. It translates to CASSFGRVNEQFF.

This chain joins TRBV15 and TRBJ2-2; D is undetermined. CDR3 length: 13 residues. Germline V gives CDR1 LNHNV, CDR2 YYDKDF (reference sequence). Trimming pared 4 bases from V and 2 bases from J, leaving 5 bases between. The CDR3 DNA reads TGTGCCACCAGCACATCCAACACCGGGGAGCTGTTTTTT. It translates to CATSTSNTGELFF.

The chain combines TRBV13 with TRBJ2-7; 9 bases align to TRBD2. The germline gives CDR1 PRHDT, CDR2 FYEKMQ (reference sequence). The junction had 11 bases not matched to a gene; V was cut back by 5 bases and J by 0 bases. This CDR3 contains 17 residues. The CDR3 spells CASSQTLNSGSSYEQYF. The CDR3 region has the DNA TGTGCCAGCAGCCAAACCTTAAATAGCGGGAGCTCCTACGAGCAGTACTTC.

CDR3 amino acids: CASRGAGTEAFF. The CDR3 coding sequence is TGTGCCAGTCGGGGGGCTGGTACTGAAGCTTTCTTT. The chain links TRBV19 to TRBJ1-1, with D possibly matching TRBD1 (6 bases). Germline V gene sequence: CDR1 LNHDA, CDR2 SQIVND (reference sequence). V lost 8 bases to trimming and J lost 5 bases, with 12 bases between them. CDR3 length: 12 amino acids.

This chain uses TRBV27 with TRBJ1-2; 9 bases match TRBD1. CDR1 and CDR2 (germline): MNHEY, SMNVEV (reference sequence). The CDR3 loop spans 15 amino acids. The V gene end was trimmed by 5 bases and the J gene end by 8 bases; junction bases not matched to a gene: 12. The CDR3 DNA follows: TGTGCCAGCAGTGCCGGGACAGGGCCCTGGGGGGGCTACACCTTC. It is translated as CASSAGTGPWGGYTF.

V usage is TRBV6-5 and J usage is TRBJ1-5; D is perhaps TRBD1 (6 bases). Germline-derived CDR1 and CDR2 are MNHEY and SVGAGI. The V gene lost 5 bases and the J gene lost 3 bases, with 8 bases spanning the gap. The CDR3 runs 13 residues. Here the CDR3 reads CASSRDNNQPQHF. For the CDR3, the DNA is TGTGCCAGCAGTAGGGACAACAATCAGCCCCAGCATTTT.

V and J are TRBV20-1 and TRBJ2-5; 7 bases fit TRBD2. The junction had 12 bases not matched to a gene; V was cut back by 0 bases and J by 2 bases. CDR3 length equals 17 residues. Looked up from germline, CDR1 is DFQATT and CDR2 is SNEGSKA (reference sequence). The CDR3 protein is CSARDLPASGVQETQYF. The CDR3 DNA is TGCAGTGCTAGAGATCTCCCCGCCAGCGGGGTTCAAGAGACCCAGTACTTC.

The chain uses TRBV20-1 and TRBJ1-5; D might be TRBD1 (6 bases). The CDR3 consists of 14 residues. Per germline, CDR1 DFQATT and CDR2 SNEGSKA (reference sequence). The germline V and J ends were trimmed by 0 bases and 4 bases, with 10 bases remaining between them. The CDR3 spells CSARDGGRNQPQHF. Here the CDR3 DNA reads TGCAGTGCTAGAGATGGGGGGCGGAATCAGCCCCAGCATTTT.

The rearrangement links TRBV6-5 to TRBJ2-5, with D possibly matching TRBD1 (5 bases). Germline V gene lookup returns CDR1 MNHEY and CDR2 SVGAGI. V was shortened by 0 bases and J by 2 bases, with 10 bases between the two germline ends. The CDR3 sequence is 15 residues long. The CDR3 DNA sequence: TGTGCCAGCAGTTACTCACCGACAGAACAAGAGACCCAGTACTTC. Its translation: CASSYSPTEQETQYF.

The chain employs TRBV24-1 and TRBJ2-1; TRBD2 matches at 14 bases. After removal of 12 bases from V and 8 bases from J, the junction contained 5 bases not matched to a gene. The CDR3 contains 13 residues. Germline CDR1 is KGHDR and CDR2 is SFDVKD. The CDR3 bases are TGTGCCGTCGGACTAGCGGGAGGTCATGAGCAGTTCTTC. It is translated as CAVGLAGGHEQFF.

The genes are TRBV6-2 or TRBV6-3 and TRBJ1-5; 8 bases are a match to TRBD1. The V segment lost 7 bases and the J segment 5 bases; nucleotides outside the gene matches: 7. In germline, CDR1 is MNHEY, CDR2 SVGEGT. The CDR3 runs 14 residues. CDR3 coding DNA: TGTGCCAGCACCCCGGACAGGGTTGATCAGCCCCAGCATTTT. It translates to CASTPDRVDQPQHF.

The chain recombines TRBV7-9 with TRBJ2-1, with 12 positions matching TRBD1. The CDR3 spans 17 residues. Unmatched junction bases numbered 7, after V lost 7 bases and J lost 0 bases. Germline CDR1 SEHNR, CDR2 FQNEAQ (reference sequence). The CDR3 here is CASTLGQGARSYNEQFF. The CDR3 nucleotides read TGTGCCAGCACCCTGGGACAGGGGGCCCGCTCCTACAATGAGCAGTTCTTC.

The chain has TRBV2 and TRBJ2-3; weak D call: TRBD1 (5 bases). The germline gives CDR1 SNHLY, CDR2 FYNNEI. Trimming removed 4 bases from V and 3 bases from J, with 11 bases in between. The CDR3 is 14 amino acids. In DNA, the CDR3 is TGTGCCAGCAGTGGTTGGGGCGCGACAGATACGCAGTATTTT. This gives the protein CASSGWGATDTQYF.

V and J are TRBV20-1 and TRBJ2-1; D possibly corresponds to TRBD2 (5 bases). CDR1 and CDR2 from the germline V gene are DFQATT and SNEGSKA (reference sequence). This CDR3 has 13 amino acids. V was clipped by 4 bases and J by 3 bases, with 10 bases between them. This CDR3 reads CSATAGLYNEQFF. As DNA, the CDR3 is TGCAGTGCTACTGCGGGTCTCTACAATGAGCAGTTCTTC.

The V gene is TRBV30, the J gene TRBJ1-2; 8 positions match TRBD1. The CDR3 length is 12 residues. V lost 4 bases to trimming and J lost 7 bases; unmatched junction nucleotides: 5. Germline loops: CDR1 GTSNPN, CDR2 SVGIG (reference sequence). Here the CDR3 reads CAWTQGASGYTF. The CDR3 region has the DNA TGTGCCTGGACCCAGGGGGCGAGTGGCTACACCTTC.

This chain joins TRBV6-4 and TRBJ2-1; 8 bases match TRBD2. The CDR3 extends over 13 amino acids. Losses at the gene ends were 5 bases for V and 10 bases for J; bases not matched to a gene: 7. Germline lookup yields CDR1 MRHNA and CDR2 SNTAGT. CDR3 loop: CASSRREDREQFF. The DNA for the CDR3 is TGTGCCAGCAGTCGGCGGGAGGATCGGGAGCAGTTCTTC.

The rearrangement links TRBV28 to TRBJ2-7; D call uncertain. The CDR3 runs to 19 residues. V dropped 2 bases and J dropped 4 bases, with 27 bases sitting between them. Germline V gives CDR1 MDHEN, CDR2 SYDVKM. CDR3 coding DNA: TGTGCCAGCAGTTTACCCCCACCATTCGTTACCCTCCGTTTATACGAGCAGTACTTC. Encoded protein: CASSLPPPFVTLRLYEQYF.

This clonotype was observed a single time. This sequence joins TRBV25-1 and TRBJ2-1; D is perhaps TRBD2 (5 bases). Trimming left V 1 base short and J 4 bases short, with 5 bases between. Germline V gives CDR1 MGHDK, CDR2 SYGVNS. There are 13 residues in the CDR3. The DNA of the CDR3 is TGTGCCAGCAGTGAATCGGGATACAATGAGCAGTTCTTC. This translates into CASSESGYNEQFF.

The chain employs TRBV27 and TRBJ1-5; 8 bases agree with TRBD1. Germline V lookup: CDR1 MNHEY, CDR2 SMNVEV (reference sequence). The CDR3 sequence is 14 residues long. Losses at the gene ends were 4 bases for V and 1 base for J; bases not matched to a gene: 0. CDR3 nucleotide sequence: TGTGCCAGCAGTTGGACAGGGAGCAATCAGCCCCAGCATTTT. The encoded protein is CASSWTGSNQPQHF.

Comment on this clonotype: The junction shows a germline mismatch at one end, possibly a read error. The chain combines TRBV29-1 with TRBJ2-5, with a weak D call TRBD2 (6 bases). This CDR3 region has 10 residues. Germline assignment: CDR1 SQVTM and CDR2 ANQGSEA. Written as DNA, the CDR3 is TGCAGCGTTGAACTGGCGGGACGGCACTTC. It yields the protein CSVELAGRHF.

The gene calls are TRBV29-1 and TRBJ2-1; possible D gene TRBD2, 5 bases. Germline V gene lookup returns CDR1 SQVTM and CDR2 ANQGSEA. The CDR3 runs 15 residues. The ends were cut back, 4 bases at V and 5 bases at J, with 18 bases in the middle. The CDR3 DNA follows: TGCAGCGTTGCTCTCGGGGATTGGATCAACAATGAGCAGTTCTTC. It encodes CSVALGDWINNEQFF.

The chain is built from TRBV6-6 and TRBJ2-1; D not certain. V was clipped by 2 bases and J by 6 bases, with 2 bases between them. The CDR3 sequence is 11 residues long. CDR1 MNHNY and CDR2 SVGAGI come from the germline V gene (reference sequence). CDR3 nucleotides: TGTGCCAGCAGTTACGCCAATGAGCAGTTCTTC. Translating it yields CASSYANEQFF.

The chain uses TRBV7-9 and TRBJ2-6; no reliable D call. CDR1 is SEHNR, CDR2 FQNEAQ, per germline (reference sequence). This CDR3 comprises 14 residues. Trimming shortened V by 5 bases and J by 2 bases, and 7 bases separated the two germline ends. The CDR3 spells CASSPPTGANVLTF. The CDR3 nucleotides are TGTGCCAGCAGCCCGCCTACTGGGGCCAACGTCCTGACTTTC.

The CDR3 bases are TGTGCCAGCAGTTTGACCCTCGAAAACACTGAAGCTTTCTTT. It translates to CASSLTLENTEAFF. The rearrangement uses TRBV2 and TRBJ1-1, with no clear D. CDR1 is SNHLY, CDR2 FYNNEI, per germline. The CDR3 spans 14 residues. V was cut by 5 bases and J by 2 bases, with 12 bases left in between. Using reference TRBV2 and TRBJ1-1 for the parts outside the CDR3, the full variable domain is EPEVTQTPSHQVTQMGQEVILRCVPISNHLYFYWYRQILGQKVEFLVSFYNNEISEKSEIFDDQFSVERPDGSNFTLKIRSTKLEDSAMYFCASSLTLENTEAFFGQGTRLTVV.

The chain uses TRBV20-1 and TRBJ1-1; D is perhaps TRBD1 (6 bases). CDR3 length: 15 amino acids. Trimming left V 5 bases short and J 1 base short, with 17 bases between. Germline assignment: CDR1 DFQATT and CDR2 SNEGSKA (reference sequence). The CDR3 sequence is CSAAGGGAANTEAFF. Here the CDR3 DNA reads TGCAGTGCTGCAGGAGGGGGGGCGGCGAACACTGAAGCTTTCTTT.

V gene TRBV11-1 combines with J gene TRBJ2-1; TRBD1 is a possible D gene (6 bases). CDR3 length: 13 residues. Germline V CDR1 and CDR2: SGHAT, FQDESV (reference sequence). Trimming cost V 7 bases and J 1 base, with 8 bases left between them. In DNA form, the CDR3 reads TGTGCCAGCAACCAGGGGTCCTACAATGAGCAGTTCTTC. Its protein product is CASNQGSYNEQFF.

CDR3 bases: TGTGCCAGCACCCCCGGGACTGGCTACAATGAGCAGTTCTTC. Its protein product is CASTPGTGYNEQFF. V gene TRBV6-2 or TRBV6-3 combines with J gene TRBJ2-1; possibly TRBD2 for D (6 bases). There are 14 residues in the CDR3. V lost 7 bases and J 3 bases, leaving 13 bases between the germline ends. Per germline, CDR1 MNHEY and CDR2 SVGEGT.

The gene calls are TRBV3-1 and TRBJ1-1; D perhaps matches TRBD1 (5 bases). Looked up from germline, CDR1 is LGHDT and CDR2 is YNNKEL (reference sequence). The CDR3 has 12 amino acids. Between the trimmed V and J ends, which lost 1 base and 7 bases, there was a span of 7 bases. In DNA, the CDR3 is TGTGCCAGCAGCCAAGGACAGATTGAAGCTTTCTTT. It specifies CASSQGQIEAFF.

The V call is TRBV12-3 or TRBV12-4, the J call TRBJ1-1; D possibly corresponds to TRBD1 (6 bases). This CDR3 spans 14 amino acids. V was cut by 1 base and J by 0 bases, with 6 bases left in between. In nucleotides, the CDR3 is TGTGCCAGCAGTTTAGGGACAGTGAACACTGAAGCTTTCTTT. Translating it yields CASSLGTVNTEAFF.

The chain carries TRBV7-8 and TRBJ2-7; D gene uncertain. Germline assignment: CDR1 SGHVS and CDR2 FQNEAQ. With 1 base removed from V and 5 bases from J, the gap between germline ends came to 6 bases. CDR3 length equals 12 residues. CDR3 in amino acids: CASSLVGDEQYF. Written as DNA, the CDR3 is TGTGCCAGCAGCTTAGTTGGGGACGAGCAGTACTTC.

The chain combines TRBV6-2 or TRBV6-3 with TRBJ2-6; no firm D call. The germline gives CDR1 MNHEY, CDR2 SVGEGT. This CDR3 comprises 17 residues. V lost 8 bases and J 2 bases, leaving 19 bases between the germline ends. The CDR3 nucleotides are TGTGCCAGCCTAACGGGTGGTACCGCCCCTGGGGCCAACGTCCTGACTTTC. This gives the protein CASLTGGTAPGANVLTF.

The rearrangement uses TRBV30 and TRBJ1-2; D might be TRBD1 (5 bases). The CDR3 extends over 11 amino acids. In germline, CDR1 is GTSNPN, CDR2 SVGIG (reference sequence). The germline V and J ends were trimmed by 4 bases and 6 bases, with 9 bases remaining between them. The CDR3 region has the DNA TGTGCCTGGATGACAGCAAATGGCTACACCTTC. This encodes CAWMTANGYTF.